The present T cell receptor (beta chain) was sequenced within a study of blood T cell repertoires in COVID-19 (dated by TCRdb to about 2020). For context, the study as a whole: Samples covering the acute and convalescent phases of COVID-19 were provided by collaborators in the United States, Italy and Spain. A de-identified subject ID, COVID-19 status, age in years and sex were almost always included in the sample metadata. The prospective study material was composed of cDNA or gDNA derived from T cells, B-cell-depleted T cells, or PBMCs. HLA class I and class II types, where available, came from metadata supplied by the sample provider rather than from assay-based typing. The repertoires were released in a freely available public database meant as a resource for research on the immune response to SARS-CoV-2. Subjects who had been exposed to COVID-19, were actively infected with it, or had recovered from it provided the deeply sampled blood TCRbeta repertoires that made up the dataset. The samples were drawn from the first 160 participants of the ongoing ImmuneRACE study and from 950 to 1,500 subjects provided by 6 global collaborators.

The study at large found these results: The quantity of clinical and demographic metadata differed by source and by participant and was supplied without curation.

The collaborating institutions used their own protocols to collect whole blood in K2EDTA tubes. Collaborator samples were shipped for TCRbeta analysis as frozen whole blood, isolated PBMCs, or DNA extracted from either sample type. Including the terminal cysteine and phenylalanine, the CDR3 comprises 15 residues. CDR3 DNA only is kept here, 45 bases in frame from base 1. CDR1 KGHSY and CDR2 FQNENV were looked up in the germline V gene. V is cut back by 7 bases and J by 4 bases, with 10 bases in the junction unmatched. The immunoSEQ Assay, a bias-controlled multiplex PCR, was used to amplify TCRbeta CDR3 regions from genomic DNA. Turning to the authors' computational methods: The number of nucleated cells in each sample was estimated by amplification of reference gene primers within the assay. Sequence reads were collapsed and filtered to measure the absolute abundance of every unique TCRbeta CDR3 rearrangement. Productive Simpson clonality was computed per sample as the square root of Simpson's diversity index over productive rearrangements. TCRdb's version of the immuneACCESS table is confined to in-frame rearrangements and falls short of the full clone set. An unresolved V gene accounts for under half of the shortfall where checked; the remainder is of unknown origin. The V and J calls and the clone size are those of that table, but D and trimming were determined from the DNA. The sample has 200,000 to 250,000 clones on record, 70% to 85% of them singletons. The ten largest account for approximately 13% of the sample.

Worth noting for this clone: There is no known antigen for this receptor. Base qualities are not recorded, but no much larger clone differs from it by a single base.

The sample consisted of peripheral blood. The TCR sequence derives from a human donor in a cohort sampled during active COVID-19. This chain is built from TRBV16 and TRBJ2-1; TRBD1 matches 7 bases in the middle. The bases are TGTGCCAGCACCAAACAGGACAGGACTTACAATGAGCAGTTCTTC. This sequence encodes CASTKQDRTYNEQFF. The full variable domain, with segments outside the CDR3 supplied by the reference TRBV16 and TRBJ2-1 proteins, appears as GEEVAQTPKHLVRGEGQKAKLYCAPIKGHSYVFWYQQVLKNEFKFLISFQNENVFDETGMPKERFSAKCLPNSPCSLEIQATKLEDSAVYFCASTKQDRTYNEQFFGPGTRLTVL.